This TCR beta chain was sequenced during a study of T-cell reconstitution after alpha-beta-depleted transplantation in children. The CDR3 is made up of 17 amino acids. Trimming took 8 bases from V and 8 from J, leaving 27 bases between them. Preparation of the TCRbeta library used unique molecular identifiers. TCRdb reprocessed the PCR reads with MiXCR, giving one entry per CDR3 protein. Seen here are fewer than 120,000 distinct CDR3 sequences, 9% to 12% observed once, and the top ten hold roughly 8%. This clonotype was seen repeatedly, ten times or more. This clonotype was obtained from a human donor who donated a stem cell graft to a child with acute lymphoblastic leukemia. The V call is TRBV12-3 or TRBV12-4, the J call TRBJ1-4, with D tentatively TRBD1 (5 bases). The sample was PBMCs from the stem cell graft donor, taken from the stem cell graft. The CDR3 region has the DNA TGTGCCAGCGGGAGCAGGGAGGGACTAATCCAGAACGAAAAACTGTTTTTT. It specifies CASGSREGLIQNEKLFF.